Given below is one TCR beta chain in context. This clonotype was seen repeatedly, ten times or more. Its binding antigen is unknown. No much larger clonotype is one base removed from it; base qualities were not supplied. This specimen comes from a study of T cells in Graves' hyperthyroidism and ophthalmopathy (dated by TCRdb to about 2019). Broadly, across the study: Peripheral blood samples were taken at the time of initial diagnosis, prior to any treatment. TCR V-J signatures able to tell the groups apart were searched for in a discovery cohort of around 95 patients, of whom around 42 had Graves' ophthalmopathy and some 60 had stable Graves' hyperthyroidism. An independent validation cohort of 18 to 20 hyperthyroidism patients and about 16 patients who later progressed to ophthalmopathy tested prospective prediction of ophthalmopathy. The 100 or so discovery patients were divided at random into training and test sets in a 7:3 ratio. In addition, the study compared T-cell repertoires in thyroid tissue and in blood from roughly six Graves' hyperthyroidism patients. Once sampling was done, hyperthyroidism patients were given methimazole at a starting dose of 30 mg daily, whereas ophthalmopathy patients were given high-dose intravenous methylprednisolone. According to the paper, TCR Vbeta CDR3 sequencing was carried out on about 140 peripheral blood samples, which came from more than 40 ophthalmopathy, 75 or so hyperthyroidism and approximately 17 progressor patients. Broad study findings and their caveats: In validation, the model predicted progression to ophthalmopathy with about 71% sensitivity and around 72% specificity, a median of approximately 6.5 months before onset. A 13 V-J signature model separated ophthalmopathy from stable hyperthyroidism, with 87.88% sensitivity and around 84% specificity in cross-validation and 80%/75% in testing. Most expanded thyroid clonotypes (frequency above 0.001) were also found in blood, which suggests that blood repertoires may mirror thyroid immune responses. Sample size was not statistically predetermined, and blinding of investigators to group allocation was not performed.

Ophthalmopathy patients had moderately to severely active disease, with a Clinical Activity Score of 3 or more, a NOSPECS grade of 4 or more, and a disease duration of less than 3 months. Any patient with an uncontrolled infection, another autoimmune disease, pregnancy or lactation was excluded. Clinical symptoms, serum thyroxine and TRAb, thyroid ultrasound, and orbital computed tomography formed the basis for the diagnoses. PBMCs were separated from roughly 9.3 ml of fresh peripheral blood using Ficoll-Paque density gradient centrifugation. Trizol reagent was used to extract total RNA, and RNA quality was then checked on an Agilent 2100 Bioanalyzer. The TCR beta CDR3 regions were amplified from the RNA transcripts. A first-round RT-PCR of the TCR CDR3 used the HTBI primer set with the Qiagen OneStep RT-PCR kit. Libraries were constructed in a second round of multiplex PCR, after which size selection and purification were carried out. Paired-end sequencing of the libraries was performed with 100 bp reads on an Illumina HiSeq2000. The paper's data handling went like this. SOAPnuke was used to process the raw data, with reads discarded if the reads contained adapters or uncalled bases, had a mean Phred below 15, or lacked an exact constant-primer or identifier match. COPE v1.2.5 was used to merge high-quality paired reads, and clonotypes were defined as unique nucleotide sequences. MiTCR v1.1 was used to align clonotypes to the IMGT TRBV, TRBD and TRBJ reference segments. Only V-J combinations with frequency above 0.0001, covering 99.2% of repertoires, were analysed. A TCS score was defined as the ratio of F50 (clonal expansion) to E x V (chaos), with BLOSUM62-based TCRdist applied between CDR3 peptides within each V-J. Welch's t-statistics and random forest reduced roughly 540 V-J features to around 14, which were used in a naive Bayes classifier (R e1071). The Morisita-Horn index was used to measure how similar the thyroid and blood repertoires were. The public reads were reprocessed in TCRdb via fastp at Q25 and MiXCR, keeping in-frame beta chains. CDR3 protein sequences are deduplicated, and each keeps its most common genes and DNA. These V and J calls derive from TCRdb rather than the authors' analysis. In this sample the table shows approximately 58,000 distinct CDR3 sequences, less than 50% of which occur a single time. The ten largest clones capture about an eighth of the sample.

From a lookup of the germline V gene, CDR1 and CDR2 are MGHRA and YSYEKL. The CDR3 goes from the cysteine to the phenylalanine over 15 residues. Just CDR3 DNA is preserved here, 45 bases in frame from base 1. Here V drops 5 bases and J drops 8 bases, and the junction holds 7 bases not matched to any gene. The source is a woman younger than 45 with Graves' ophthalmopathy. The sample consisted of blood. The V and J genes are TRBV4-1 and TRBJ2-1, with 12 bases aligning to TRBD2. At the DNA level, the sequence is TGCGCCAGCAGCTCACTAGCGGGAGGAGTCGATGAGCAGTTCTTC. Its translation reads: CASSSLAGGVDEQFF.